A selection of T cell receptor beta chains follows, all from one sample in a study of human CD8 memory T cell subsets. Reprocessing the 5' RACE reads, TCRdb reports a single entry for every CDR3 protein and omits DNA. This sample contains around 10,000 distinct CDR3 sequences. The source material was CD8+ stem-like memory T cells (TSCM and TCM) sorted from PBMCs. The receptors were sampled from a human donor in good health. Both conserved end residues are part of each CDR3. Some rows have no size entry. The others give once, few or many, or a class for an expanded clone.

V	size	J	CDR3
TRBV4-1	.	TRBJ2-7	CASSQVGTNYEQYF
TRBV7-2	.	TRBJ2-5	CASSLTLGETQYF
TRBV20-1	.	TRBJ2-3	CSARDLRGIWLDTQYF
TRBV6-6	.	TRBJ2-1	CASSYSGHEQFF
TRBV9	.	TRBJ1-3	CASSVGSGTGNTIYF
TRBV18	.	TRBJ1-2	CASSRDGGYTF
TRBV29-1	medium-sized	TRBJ2-5	CSGAGTTGTQYF
TRBV25-1	.	TRBJ1-4	CASSPPPRQGGTNEKLFF
TRBV4-3	.	TRBJ2-2	CASSQDGRGGAGELFF
TRBV4-1	.	TRBJ2-3	CASSQDDGGSTDTQYF
TRBV6-6	medium-sized	TRBJ1-1	CASSYSISMNTEAFF
TRBV6-2/TRBV6-3	.	TRBJ2-1	CASSYLTKYNEQFF
TRBV27	medium-sized	TRBJ2-7	CASSGSTSGSAHEQYF
TRBV7-9	.	TRBJ2-3	CASSSFTDTQYF
TRBV27	.	TRBJ1-5	CASSVQGLSQPQHF
TRBV7-6	.	TRBJ1-1	CASSLGERSEAFF
TRBV7-9	.	TRBJ2-1	CASSYRGSGNNEQFF
TRBV19	.	TRBJ2-7	CATAADGGYEQYF
TRBV4-3	.	TRBJ2-7	CASSQDWAGGFYEQYF